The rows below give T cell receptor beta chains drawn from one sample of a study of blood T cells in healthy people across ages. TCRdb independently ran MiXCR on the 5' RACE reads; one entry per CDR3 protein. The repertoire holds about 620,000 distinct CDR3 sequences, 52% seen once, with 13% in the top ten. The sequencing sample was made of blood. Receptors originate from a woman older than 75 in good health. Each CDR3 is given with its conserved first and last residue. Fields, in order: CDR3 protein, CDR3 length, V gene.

CDR3 protein: CASSLLGQGTETQYF
CDR3 length: 15
V gene: TRBV5-1

CDR3 protein: CATSAPVGGQGTNEQFF
CDR3 length: 17
V gene: TRBV24-1

CDR3 protein: CASSLAGEDPFF
CDR3 length: 12
V gene: TRBV5-1

CDR3 protein: CSVIGQDLRSYEQYF
CDR3 length: 15
V gene: TRBV29-1

CDR3 protein: CASSAGGYYEQFF
CDR3 length: 13
V gene: TRBV5-1

CDR3 protein: CSARGGLGNEKLFF
CDR3 length: 14
V gene: TRBV20-1

CDR3 protein: CASSTGLGNQPQHF
CDR3 length: 14
V gene: TRBV5-5

CDR3 protein: CASKGVRGLAGGRNEQFF
CDR3 length: 18
V gene: TRBV19

CDR3 protein: CASRTYGLAGQDTQYF
CDR3 length: 16
V gene: TRBV7-9

CDR3 protein: CASSLSPRRSYNEQFF
CDR3 length: 16
V gene: TRBV27

CDR3 protein: CASSPRTSGTFYNEQFF
CDR3 length: 17
V gene: TRBV11-3

CDR3 protein: CASSEQVSGSNEQYF
CDR3 length: 15
V gene: TRBV2

CDR3 protein: CASSLAPTGGRDGELFF
CDR3 length: 17
V gene: TRBV7-3

CDR3 protein: CASVAAGNQPQHF
CDR3 length: 13
V gene: TRBV2

CDR3 protein: CASYIGSGVAEAFF
CDR3 length: 14
V gene: TRBV12-3/TRBV12-4

CDR3 protein: CASSRSIRGEQFF
CDR3 length: 13
V gene: TRBV14

CDR3 protein: CASSQPSGGVSYEQYF
CDR3 length: 16
V gene: TRBV4-1

CDR3 protein: CASSEWVSGLEPYNEQFF
CDR3 length: 18
V gene: TRBV6-1

CDR3 protein: CASSPLLTTDEAFF
CDR3 length: 14
V gene: TRBV12-3/TRBV12-4

CDR3 protein: CASSLDLGQPETQYF
CDR3 length: 15
V gene: TRBV4-2

CDR3 protein: CSAFPARGASTDTQYF
CDR3 length: 16
V gene: TRBV20-1

CDR3 protein: CSAPRQGTYEQYF
CDR3 length: 13
V gene: TRBV20-1

CDR3 protein: CASSPSDPRGEKLFF
CDR3 length: 15
V gene: TRBV12-3/TRBV12-4

CDR3 protein: CASSAMVGGGHNEQFF
CDR3 length: 16
V gene: TRBV4-1

CDR3 protein: CASSLMTADTQYF
CDR3 length: 13
V gene: TRBV7-2

CDR3 protein: CASSLGLAGESAKNIQYF
CDR3 length: 18
V gene: TRBV7-2